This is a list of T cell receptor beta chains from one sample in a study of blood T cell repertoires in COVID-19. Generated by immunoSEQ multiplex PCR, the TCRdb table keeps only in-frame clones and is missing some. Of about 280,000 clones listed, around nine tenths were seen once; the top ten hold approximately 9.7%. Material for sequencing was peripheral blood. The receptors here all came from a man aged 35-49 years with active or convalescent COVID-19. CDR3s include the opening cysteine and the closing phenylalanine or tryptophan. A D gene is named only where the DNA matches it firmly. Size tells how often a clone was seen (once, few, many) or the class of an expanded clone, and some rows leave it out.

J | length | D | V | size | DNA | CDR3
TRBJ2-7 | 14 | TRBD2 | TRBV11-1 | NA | TGTGCCAGCAGTTCGGACAGACTAGCGGTCGAGCAGTACTTC | CASSSDRLAVEQYF
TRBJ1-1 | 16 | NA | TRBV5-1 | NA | TGCGCCAGCAGCCCCCTCGTACAGGGTAGTGCGTCTGAAGCTTTCTTT | CASSPLVQGSASEAFF
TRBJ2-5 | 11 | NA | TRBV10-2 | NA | TGCGCCAGCAGTCTTCAAGAGACCCAGTACTTC | CASSLQETQYF
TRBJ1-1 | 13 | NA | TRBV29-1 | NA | TGCAGCGTCGTACCACTGCCTAACACTGAAGCTTTCTTT | CSVVPLPNTEAFF
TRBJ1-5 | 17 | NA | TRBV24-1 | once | TGTGCCACCAGTGATTCCGGGATAAGGGAGGTCGGACAGCCCCAGCATTTT | CATSDSGIREVGQPQHF
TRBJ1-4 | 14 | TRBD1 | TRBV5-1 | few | TGCGCCAGCAGCCGCGGGACAGGAGATGAAAAACTGTTTTTT | CASSRGTGDEKLFF
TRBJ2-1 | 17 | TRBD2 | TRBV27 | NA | TGTGCCAGCAGTTTATCGGCCGGGACTAGCGCCTACAATGAGCAGTTCTTC | CASSLSAGTSAYNEQFF
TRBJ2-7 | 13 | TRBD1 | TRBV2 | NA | TGTGCCAGCAACCCGGGACAGGGAAACGAGCAGTACTTC | CASNPGQGNEQYF
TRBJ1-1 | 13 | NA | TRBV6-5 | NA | TGTGCCAGCGGCCGAGACAGACTGTCTGAAGCTTTCTTT | CASGRDRLSEAFF
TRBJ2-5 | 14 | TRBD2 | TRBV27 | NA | TGTGCCAGCAGTTTAGTAGCGGGGGGTGGGACCCAGTACTTC | CASSLVAGGGTQYF
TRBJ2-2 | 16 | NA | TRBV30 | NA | TGTGCCTGGACGATACGGGACTCACGAGCTATCGGGGAGCTGTTTTTT | CAWTIRDSRAIGELFF
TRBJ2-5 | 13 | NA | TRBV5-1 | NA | TGCGCCAGCAGCGGAACAGGGCTTGGGACCCAGTACTTC | CASSGTGLGTQYF
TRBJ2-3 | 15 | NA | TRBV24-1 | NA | TGTGCCACCAGTGATTCCGGACAGCTTCTGGATACGCAGTATTTT | CATSDSGQLLDTQYF
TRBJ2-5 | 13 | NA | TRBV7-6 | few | TGTGCCAGCAGCCCTAGCCCCAGGGAGACCCAGTACTTC | CASSPSPRETQYF
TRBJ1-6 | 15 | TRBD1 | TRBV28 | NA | TGTGCCAGCAGTCCCAGACAGGGGGCTGGTTCACCCCTCCACTTT | CASSPRQGAGSPLHF
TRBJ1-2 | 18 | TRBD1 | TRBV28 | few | TGTGCCAGCGGCCTCCGTTTCAACTACGACAGGGAAGGCTATGGCTACACCTTC | CASGLRFNYDREGYGYTF
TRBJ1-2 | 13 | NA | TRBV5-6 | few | TGTGCCAGCAGAAGAGCAGGGGTCGGCGGCTACACCTTC | CASRRAGVGGYTF
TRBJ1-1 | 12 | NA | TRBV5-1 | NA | TGCGCCAGCAGCTTGGGACAGACTGAAGCTTTCTTT | CASSLGQTEAFF
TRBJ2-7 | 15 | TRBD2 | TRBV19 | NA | TGTGCCAGTACCGCCGGGACTAGCGGTACCTACGAGCAGTACTTC | CASTAGTSGTYEQYF
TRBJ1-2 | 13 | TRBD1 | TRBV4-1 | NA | TGCGCCACCAGACAGGGAAAACTGGATGGCTACACCTTC | CATRQGKLDGYTF
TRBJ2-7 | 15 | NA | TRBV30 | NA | TGTGCCTGGAGTGTGGGGGGTCATAGGTCCTACGAGCAGTACTTC | CAWSVGGHRSYEQYF
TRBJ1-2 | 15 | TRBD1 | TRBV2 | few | TGTGCCAGCAGAGAACGAGGGGGCCTCGTATCTGGCTACACCTTC | CASRERGGLVSGYTF
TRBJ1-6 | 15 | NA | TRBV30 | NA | TGTGCCTGGAGAGAGCAGTGGGGGGGAATTTCACCCCTCCACTTT | CAWREQWGGISPLHF
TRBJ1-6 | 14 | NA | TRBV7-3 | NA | TGTGCCAGCAGCTTCTCGGGGGGGGATTCACCCCTCCACTTT | CASSFSGGDSPLHF
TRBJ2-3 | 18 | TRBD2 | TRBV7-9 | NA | TGTGCCAGCAGCTCGGGACTAGCGGGCGCCTATTACGTAGATACGCAGTATTTT | CASSSGLAGAYYVDTQYF
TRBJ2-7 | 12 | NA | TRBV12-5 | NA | TGTGCTAGTGGTTCCAGGGGCTGGGAGCAGTACTTC | CASGSRGWEQYF
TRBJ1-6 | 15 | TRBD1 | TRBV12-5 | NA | TGTGCTAGTGGTTTCTCCGGGACAGGGGGGCCACCCCTCCACTTT | CASGFSGTGGPPLHF
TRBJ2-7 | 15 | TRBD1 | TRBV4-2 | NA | TGTGCCAGCAGCGCATCCAGGGGACAGGGCTACGAGCAGTACTTC | CASSASRGQGYEQYF
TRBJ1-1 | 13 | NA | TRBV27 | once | TGTGCCAGCAGCCTGACATTGAACACTGAAGCTTTCTTT | CASSLTLNTEAFF
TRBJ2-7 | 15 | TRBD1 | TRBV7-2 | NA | TGTGCCAGCAGCTTAGCAACAGGGGTTGGGTACGAGCAGTACTTC | CASSLATGVGYEQYF
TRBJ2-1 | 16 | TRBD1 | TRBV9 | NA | TGTGCCAGCAGCGAACCTAGGGGGCAAGCCCTAAATGAGCAGTTCTTC | CASSEPRGQALNEQFF
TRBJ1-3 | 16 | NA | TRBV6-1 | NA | TGTGCCAGCAGTGAAAGGAGGCAAAGCTCTGGAAACACCATATATTTT | CASSERRQSSGNTIYF
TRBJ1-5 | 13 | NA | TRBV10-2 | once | TGCGCCAGCACGCAGGTTCACAATCAGCCCCAGCATTTT | CASTQVHNQPQHF
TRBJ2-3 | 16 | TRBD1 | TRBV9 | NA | TGTGCCAGCAGCGTATGGGGTGGGACAGGGGCAGATACGCAGTATTTT | CASSVWGGTGADTQYF
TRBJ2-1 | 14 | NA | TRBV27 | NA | TGTGCCAGCAGTTTAAGACCGAGGCACAATGAGCAGTTCTTC | CASSLRPRHNEQFF
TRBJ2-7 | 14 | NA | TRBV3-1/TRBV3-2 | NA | TGTGCCAGCAGCCTGAATGGGGGCGCCTACGAGCAGTACTTC | CASSLNGGAYEQYF
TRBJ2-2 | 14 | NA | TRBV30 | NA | TGTGCCTGGACGGGTCTTGAATTCACCGGGGAGCTGTTTTTT | CAWTGLEFTGELFF
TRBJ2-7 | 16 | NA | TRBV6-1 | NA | TGTGCCAGCAGTGAAGCCCGGACAGCGAGAGGAGAAGAGCAGTACTTC | CASSEARTARGEEQYF